The clone carrying this TCR beta chain has just a few counts. What it recognizes is unknown. From 5'RACE with constant-segment primers came TCR alpha and TCR beta cDNA libraries that carried sample barcodes and UMIs. TCRdb re-derived calls from the 5' RACE reads in MiXCR, one entry per CDR3 protein. Here the sample spans 250,000 to 400,000 distinct CDR3 sequences, 14% being singletons. This entry comes from a study of T-cell memory formation after mild COVID-19. Study at large: Clustering of TCRs was largely donor specific. Study-wide results and caveats: Mostly located in CM and EM were contracting CD4+ clones, with contracting CD8+ clones located in EMRA. The finding that pre-infection memory included some responding clones suggested that cross-reactive memory joined.

CDR3 length: 13 residues. Germline-derived CDR1 and CDR2 are MGHDK and SYGVNS. V was trimmed by 1 base and J by 6 bases, leaving 9 bases between them. The V and J genes are TRBV25-1 and TRBJ1-2; D unclear. The material sequenced was PBMCs or a T cell subset sorted from them (not recorded which). The clonotype originates from a man between 18 and 29 years old who had mild COVID-19 (a few samples of this study predate the infection). Cell type and time point are not known. CDR3 DNA: TGTGCCAGCAGTGAATGGAATGCGAATGGCTACACCTTC. Protein product: CASSEWNANGYTF.